The 2 T cell receptor beta chains below were found in one sample sequenced in a study of blood T cell repertoires in COVID-19. Some clones are missing from TCRdb's copy, which holds only in-frame ones; the method was immunoSEQ multiplex PCR. The table has about 300,000 clones, 70% to 90% seen once. Sequenced sample: PBMCs or T cells enriched from blood (not recorded which). The receptors here all came from a man between 25 and 39 years old who had recovered from COVID-19.

This chain connects TRBV10-1 to TRBJ1-2, with D perhaps matching TRBD1 (6 bases). The CDR3 has 15 residues. Germline assignment: CDR1 WNHNN and CDR2 SYGVQD (reference sequence). V was trimmed by 4 bases and J by 0 bases, leaving 12 bases between them. CDR3 amino acids: CASSAYREANYGYTF. The CDR3 coding sequence is TGCGCCAGCAGTGCCTACAGGGAAGCTAACTATGGCTACACCTTC.

The chain has TRBV29-1 and TRBJ2-1, with D possibly being TRBD1 or TRBD2 (6 bases each). From germline, CDR1 is SQVTM and CDR2 ANQGSEA. This CDR3 contains 10 residues. Trimming pared 7 bases from V and 10 bases from J, leaving 11 bases between. The CDR3 is CSGGDIEQFF. CDR3 in DNA: TGCAGCGGGGGGGACATAGAGCAGTTCTTC.